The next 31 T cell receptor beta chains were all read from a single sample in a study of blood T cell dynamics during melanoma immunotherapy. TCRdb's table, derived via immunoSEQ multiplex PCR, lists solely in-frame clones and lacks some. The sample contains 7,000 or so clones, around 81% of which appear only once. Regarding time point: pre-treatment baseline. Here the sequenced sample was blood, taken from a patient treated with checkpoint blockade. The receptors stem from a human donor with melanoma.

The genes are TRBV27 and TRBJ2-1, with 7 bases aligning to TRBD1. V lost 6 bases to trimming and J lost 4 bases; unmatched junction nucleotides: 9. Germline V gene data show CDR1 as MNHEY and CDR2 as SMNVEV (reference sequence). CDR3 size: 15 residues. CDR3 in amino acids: CASSLGTALYNEQFF. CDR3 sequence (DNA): TGTGCCAGCAGCCTCGGGACAGCACTATACAATGAGCAGTTCTTC.

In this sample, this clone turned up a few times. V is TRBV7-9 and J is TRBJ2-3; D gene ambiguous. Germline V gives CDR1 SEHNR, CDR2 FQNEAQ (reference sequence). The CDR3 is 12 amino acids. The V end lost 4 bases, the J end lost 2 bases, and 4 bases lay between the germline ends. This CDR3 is CASSWDTDTQYF. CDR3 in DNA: TGTGCCAGCAGCTGGGACACAGATACGCAGTATTTT.

CDR3 DNA sequence: TGTGCCAGCAGTTTCCTCACGGACGGGAGTGGAACCCAGTACTTC. Translating gives CASSFLTDGSGTQYF. This chain links TRBV27 with TRBJ2-5, with D maybe TRBD2 (6 bases). V lost 3 bases to trimming and J lost 8 bases, with 19 bases between them. The CDR3 extends over 15 amino acids. The germline V gene encodes CDR1 MNHEY and CDR2 SMNVEV (reference sequence).

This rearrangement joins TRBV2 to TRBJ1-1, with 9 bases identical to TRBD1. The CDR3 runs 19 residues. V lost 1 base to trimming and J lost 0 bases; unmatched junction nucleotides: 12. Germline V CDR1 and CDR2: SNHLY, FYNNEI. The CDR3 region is CASSEGITGTGPMNTEAFF. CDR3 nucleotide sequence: TGTGCCAGCAGTGAAGGGATTACCGGGACAGGGCCCATGAACACTGAAGCTTTCTTT.

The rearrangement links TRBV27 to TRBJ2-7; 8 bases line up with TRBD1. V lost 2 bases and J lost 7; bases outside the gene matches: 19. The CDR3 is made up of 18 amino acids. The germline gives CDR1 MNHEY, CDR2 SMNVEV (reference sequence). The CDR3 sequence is CASSLPQPGTGAWGEQYF. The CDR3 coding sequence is TGTGCCAGCAGTTTACCTCAGCCCGGGACAGGTGCCTGGGGGGAGCAGTACTTC.

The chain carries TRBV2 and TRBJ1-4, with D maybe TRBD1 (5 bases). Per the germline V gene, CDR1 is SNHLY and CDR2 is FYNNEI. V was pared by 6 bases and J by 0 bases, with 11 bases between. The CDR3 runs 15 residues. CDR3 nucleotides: TGTGCCAGCAGGGGGGATACTGCAACTAATGAAAAACTGTTTTTT. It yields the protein CASRGDTATNEKLFF.

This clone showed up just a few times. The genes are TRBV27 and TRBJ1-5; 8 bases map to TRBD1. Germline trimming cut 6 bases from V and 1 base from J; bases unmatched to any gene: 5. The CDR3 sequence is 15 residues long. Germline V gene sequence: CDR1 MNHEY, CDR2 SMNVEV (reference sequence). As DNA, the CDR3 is TGTGCCAGCAGGGGCGGGACAGGAAGCAATCAGCCCCAGCATTTT. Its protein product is CASRGGTGSNQPQHF.

The CDR3 loop is CASSWGTGGPTQYF. DNA of the CDR3: TGTGCCAGCAGCTGGGGGACAGGGGGCCCTACGCAGTATTTT. This chain uses TRBV11-2 with TRBJ2-3, with 12 bases lining up with TRBD1. This CDR3 comprises 14 residues. Germline V gene sequence: CDR1 SGHAT, CDR2 FQNNGV. Trimming took 4 bases from V and 8 from J; bases not matched to a gene: 4.

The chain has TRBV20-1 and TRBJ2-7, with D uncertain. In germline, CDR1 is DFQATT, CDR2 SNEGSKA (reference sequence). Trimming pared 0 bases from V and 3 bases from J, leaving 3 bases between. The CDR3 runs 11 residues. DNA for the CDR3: TGCAGTGCTAGAGAACGCTACGAGCAGTACTTC. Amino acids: CSARERYEQYF.

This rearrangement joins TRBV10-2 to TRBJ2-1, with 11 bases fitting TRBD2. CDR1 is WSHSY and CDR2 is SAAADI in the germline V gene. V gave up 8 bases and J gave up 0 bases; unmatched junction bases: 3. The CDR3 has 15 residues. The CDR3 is CASGTSGSSYNEQFF. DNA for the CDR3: TGCGCCAGCGGAACTAGCGGGAGCTCCTACAATGAGCAGTTCTTC.

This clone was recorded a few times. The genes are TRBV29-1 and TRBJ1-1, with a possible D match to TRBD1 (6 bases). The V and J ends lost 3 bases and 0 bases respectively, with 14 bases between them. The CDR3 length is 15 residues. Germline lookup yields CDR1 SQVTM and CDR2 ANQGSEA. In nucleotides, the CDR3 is TGCAGCGTTGAGATGCCGGGACATTTGAACACTGAAGCTTTCTTT. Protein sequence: CSVEMPGHLNTEAFF.

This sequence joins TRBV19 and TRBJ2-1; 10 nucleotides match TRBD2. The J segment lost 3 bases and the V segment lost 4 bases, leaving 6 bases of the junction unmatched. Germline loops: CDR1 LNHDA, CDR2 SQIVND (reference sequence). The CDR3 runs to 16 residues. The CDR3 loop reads CASSTRSGGGYNEQFF. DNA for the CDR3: TGTGCCAGTAGTACGAGAAGCGGGGGGGGCTACAATGAGCAGTTCTTC.

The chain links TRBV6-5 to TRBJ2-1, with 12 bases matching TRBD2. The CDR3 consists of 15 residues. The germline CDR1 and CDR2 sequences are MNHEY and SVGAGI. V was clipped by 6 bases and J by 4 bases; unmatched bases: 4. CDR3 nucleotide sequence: TGTGCCAGCAGCCCGGGACTAGCGGGTTACAATGAGCAGTTCTTC. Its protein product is CASSPGLAGYNEQFF.

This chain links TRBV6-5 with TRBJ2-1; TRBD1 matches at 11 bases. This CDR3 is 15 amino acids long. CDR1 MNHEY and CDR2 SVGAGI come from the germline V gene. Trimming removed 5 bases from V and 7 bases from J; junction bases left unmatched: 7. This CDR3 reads CASSGPGTGGNEQFF. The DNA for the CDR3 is TGTGCCAGCAGTGGACCCGGGACAGGGGGAAATGAGCAGTTCTTC.

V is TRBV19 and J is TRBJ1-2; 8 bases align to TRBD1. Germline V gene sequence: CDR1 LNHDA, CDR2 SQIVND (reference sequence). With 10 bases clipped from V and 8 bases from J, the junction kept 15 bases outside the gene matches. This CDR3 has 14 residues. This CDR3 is CATWAGQGNSGYTF. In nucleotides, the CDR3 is TGTGCCACCTGGGCCGGACAGGGTAATAGCGGCTACACCTTC.

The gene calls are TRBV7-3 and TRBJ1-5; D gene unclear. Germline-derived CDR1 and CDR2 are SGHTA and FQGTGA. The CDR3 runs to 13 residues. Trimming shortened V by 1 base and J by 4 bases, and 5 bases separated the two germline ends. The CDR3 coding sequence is TGTGCCAGCAGCTTAAGAGGAAATCAGCCCCAGCATTTT. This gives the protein CASSLRGNQPQHF.

The CDR3 loop is CASIPGAWGTGELFF. CDR3 DNA sequence: TGTGCCAGCATCCCGGGGGCGTGGGGCACCGGGGAGCTGTTTTTT. The genes are TRBV7-8 and TRBJ2-2; TRBD1 or TRBD2 may be the D gene (6 bases each). The CDR3 contains 15 residues. The germline V gene has CDR1 SGHVS and CDR2 FQNEAQ. The V end lost 7 bases, the J end lost 4 bases, and 16 bases lay between the germline ends.

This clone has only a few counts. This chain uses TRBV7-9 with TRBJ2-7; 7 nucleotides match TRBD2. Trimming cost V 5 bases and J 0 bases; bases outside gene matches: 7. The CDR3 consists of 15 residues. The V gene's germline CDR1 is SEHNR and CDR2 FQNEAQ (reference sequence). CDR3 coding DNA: TGTGCCAGCAGCCGATGGACTAGGAACTCCTACGAGCAGTACTTC. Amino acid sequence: CASSRWTRNSYEQYF.

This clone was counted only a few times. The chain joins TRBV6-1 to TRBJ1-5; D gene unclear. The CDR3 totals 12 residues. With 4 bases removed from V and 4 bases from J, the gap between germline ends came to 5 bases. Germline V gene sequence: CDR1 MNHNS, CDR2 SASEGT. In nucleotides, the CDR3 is TGTGCCAGCAGTGGGGAGAATCAGCCCCAGCATTTT. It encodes CASSGENQPQHF.

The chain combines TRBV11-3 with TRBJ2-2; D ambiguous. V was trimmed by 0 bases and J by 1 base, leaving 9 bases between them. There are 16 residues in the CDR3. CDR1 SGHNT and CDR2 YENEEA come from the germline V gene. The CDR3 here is CASSLEGFKNTGELFF. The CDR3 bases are TGTGCCAGCAGCTTAGAAGGTTTTAAGAACACCGGGGAGCTGTTTTTT.

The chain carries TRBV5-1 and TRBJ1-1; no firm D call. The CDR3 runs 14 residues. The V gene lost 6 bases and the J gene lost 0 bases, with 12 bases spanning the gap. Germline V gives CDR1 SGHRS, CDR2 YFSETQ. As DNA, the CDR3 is TGCGCCAGCACGATGACTGGACTGAACACTGAAGCTTTCTTT. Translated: CASTMTGLNTEAFF.

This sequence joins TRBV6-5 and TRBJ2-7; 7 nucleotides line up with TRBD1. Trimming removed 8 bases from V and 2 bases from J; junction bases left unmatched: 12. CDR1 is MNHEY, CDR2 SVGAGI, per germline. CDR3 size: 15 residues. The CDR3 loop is CASRLNWDRTYEQYF. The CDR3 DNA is TGTGCCAGCCGACTCAATTGGGACAGAACCTACGAGCAGTACTTC.

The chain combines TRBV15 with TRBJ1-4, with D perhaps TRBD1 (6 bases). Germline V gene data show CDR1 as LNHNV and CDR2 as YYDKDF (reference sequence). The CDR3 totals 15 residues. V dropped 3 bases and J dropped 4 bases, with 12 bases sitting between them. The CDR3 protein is CATSSSGVLNEKLFF. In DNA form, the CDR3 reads TGTGCCACCAGCAGCTCAGGGGTTCTTAATGAAAAACTGTTTTTT.

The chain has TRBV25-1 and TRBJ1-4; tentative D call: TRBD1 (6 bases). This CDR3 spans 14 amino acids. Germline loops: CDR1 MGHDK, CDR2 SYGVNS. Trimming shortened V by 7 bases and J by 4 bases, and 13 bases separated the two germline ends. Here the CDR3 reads CASTLTGNNEKLFF. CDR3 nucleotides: TGTGCCAGCACCTTAACAGGGAATAATGAAAAACTGTTTTTT.

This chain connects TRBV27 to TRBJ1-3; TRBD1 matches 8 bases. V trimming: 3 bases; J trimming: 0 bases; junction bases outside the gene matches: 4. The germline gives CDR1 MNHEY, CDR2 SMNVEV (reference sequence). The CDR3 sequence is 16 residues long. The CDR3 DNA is TGTGCCAGCAGTTTCGGTGGGACAGGCTCTGGAAACACCATATATTTT. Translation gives CASSFGGTGSGNTIYF.

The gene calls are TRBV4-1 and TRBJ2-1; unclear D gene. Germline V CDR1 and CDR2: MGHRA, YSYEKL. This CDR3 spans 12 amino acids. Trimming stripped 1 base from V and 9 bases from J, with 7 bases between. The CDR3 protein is CASSQVRGEQFF. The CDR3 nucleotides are TGCGCCAGCAGCCAAGTTAGAGGTGAGCAGTTCTTC.

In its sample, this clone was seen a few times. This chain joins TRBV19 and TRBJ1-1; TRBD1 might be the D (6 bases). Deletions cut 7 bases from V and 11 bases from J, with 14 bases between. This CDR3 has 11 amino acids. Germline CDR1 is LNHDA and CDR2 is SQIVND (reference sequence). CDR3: CASMEGVLAFF. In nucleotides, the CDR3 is TGTGCCAGTATGGAGGGGGTTTTGGCTTTCTTT.

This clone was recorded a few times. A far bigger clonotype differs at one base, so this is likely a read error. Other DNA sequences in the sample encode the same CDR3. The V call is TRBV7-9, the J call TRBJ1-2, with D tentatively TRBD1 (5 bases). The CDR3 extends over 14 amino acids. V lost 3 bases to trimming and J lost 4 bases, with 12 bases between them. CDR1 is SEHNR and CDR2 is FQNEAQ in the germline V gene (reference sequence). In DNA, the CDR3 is TGTGCCAGCAGCTTGGGGGGGTACCCCTATGGCTACACCTTC. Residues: CASSLGGYPYGYTF. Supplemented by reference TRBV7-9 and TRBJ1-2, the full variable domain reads DTGVSQNPRHKITKRGQNVTFRCDPISEHNRLYWYRQTLGQGPEFLTYFQNEAQLEKSRLLSDRFSAERPKGSFSTLEIQRTEQGDSAMYLCASSLGGYPYGYTFGSGTRLTVV.

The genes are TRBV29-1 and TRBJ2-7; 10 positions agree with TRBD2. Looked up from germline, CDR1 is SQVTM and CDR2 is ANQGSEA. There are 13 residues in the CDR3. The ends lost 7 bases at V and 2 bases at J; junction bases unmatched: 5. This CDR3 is CSARTSGTYEQYF. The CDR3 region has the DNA TGCAGCGCCCGGACTAGCGGAACCTACGAGCAGTACTTC.

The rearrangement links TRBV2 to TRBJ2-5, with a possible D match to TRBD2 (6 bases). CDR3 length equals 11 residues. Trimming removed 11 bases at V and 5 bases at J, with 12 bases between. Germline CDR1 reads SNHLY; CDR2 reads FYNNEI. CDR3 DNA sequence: TGTGCCTGCCTTGCGGGGGAGACCCAGTACTTC. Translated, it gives CACLAGETQYF.

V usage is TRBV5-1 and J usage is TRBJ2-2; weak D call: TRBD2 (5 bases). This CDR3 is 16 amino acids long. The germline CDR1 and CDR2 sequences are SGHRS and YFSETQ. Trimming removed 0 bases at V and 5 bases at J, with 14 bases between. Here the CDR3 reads CASSLGGLRGTGELFF. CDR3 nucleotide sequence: TGCGCCAGCAGCTTGGGTGGTTTGAGAGGGACCGGGGAGCTGTTTTTT.